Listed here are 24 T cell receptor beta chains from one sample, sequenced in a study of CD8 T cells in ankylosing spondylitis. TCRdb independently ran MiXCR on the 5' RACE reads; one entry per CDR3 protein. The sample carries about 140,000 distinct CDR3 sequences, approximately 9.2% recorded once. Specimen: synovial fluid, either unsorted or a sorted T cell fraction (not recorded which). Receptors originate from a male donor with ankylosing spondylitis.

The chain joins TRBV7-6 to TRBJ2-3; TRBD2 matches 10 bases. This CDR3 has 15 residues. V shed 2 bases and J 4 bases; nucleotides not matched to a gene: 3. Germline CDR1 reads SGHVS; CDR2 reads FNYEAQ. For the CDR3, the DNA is TGTGCCAGCAGCTTATCCAGCGGGGGGGCAGATACGCAGTATTTT. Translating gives CASSLSSGGADTQYF.

CDR3 in DNA: TGTGCCAGCAGCTTAGTATTGTCGGAGGAGGGCCCTCGCACAGATACGCAGTATTTT. This translates into CASSLVLSEEGPRTDTQYF. This chain connects TRBV11-2 to TRBJ2-3; possibly TRBD2 for D (6 bases). CDR1 SGHAT and CDR2 FQNNGV come from the germline V gene. The CDR3 contains 19 residues. Trimming removed 1 base from V and 1 base from J, with 21 bases in between. Drawing the rest from reference TRBV11-2 and TRBJ2-3, the complete variable domain is EAGVAQSPRYKIIEKRQSVAFWCNPISGHATLYWYQQILGQGPKLLIQFQNNGVVDDSQLPKDRFSAERLKGVDSTLKIQPAKLEDSAVYLCASSLVLSEEGPRTDTQYFGPGTRLTVL.

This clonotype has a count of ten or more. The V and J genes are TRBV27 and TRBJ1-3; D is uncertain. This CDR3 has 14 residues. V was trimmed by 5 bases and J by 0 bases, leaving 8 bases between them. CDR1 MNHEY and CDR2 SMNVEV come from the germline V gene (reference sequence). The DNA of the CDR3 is TGTGCCAGCAGTAACCGGGCCTCTGGAAACACCATATATTTT. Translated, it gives CASSNRASGNTIYF.

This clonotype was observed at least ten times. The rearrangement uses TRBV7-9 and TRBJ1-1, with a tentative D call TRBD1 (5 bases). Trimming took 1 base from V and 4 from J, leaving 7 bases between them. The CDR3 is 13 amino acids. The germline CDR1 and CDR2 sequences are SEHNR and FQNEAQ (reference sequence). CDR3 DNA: TGTGCCAGCAGCTTAGTTGGGGCCACTGAAGCTTTCTTT. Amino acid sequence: CASSLVGATEAFF.

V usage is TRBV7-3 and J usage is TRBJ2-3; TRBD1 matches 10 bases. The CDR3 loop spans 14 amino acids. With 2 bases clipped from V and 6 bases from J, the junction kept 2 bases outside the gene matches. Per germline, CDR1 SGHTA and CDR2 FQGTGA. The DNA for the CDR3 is TGTGCCAGCAGCTTATCGGGACAGGGGGATACGCAGTATTTT. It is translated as CASSLSGQGDTQYF.

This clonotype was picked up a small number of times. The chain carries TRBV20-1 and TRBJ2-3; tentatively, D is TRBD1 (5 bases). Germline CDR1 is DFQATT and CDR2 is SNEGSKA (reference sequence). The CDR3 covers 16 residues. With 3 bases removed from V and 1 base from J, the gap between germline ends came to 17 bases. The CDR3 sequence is CSASRAQGPGTDTQYF. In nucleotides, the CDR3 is TGCAGTGCTAGCCGAGCCCAGGGCCCGGGCACAGATACGCAGTATTTT.

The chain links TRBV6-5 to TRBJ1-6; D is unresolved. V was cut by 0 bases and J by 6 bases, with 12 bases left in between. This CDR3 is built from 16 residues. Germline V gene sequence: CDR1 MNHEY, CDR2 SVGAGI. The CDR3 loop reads CASSYSSDVGNSPLHF. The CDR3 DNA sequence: TGTGCCAGCAGTTACTCGTCCGACGTCGGTAATTCACCCCTCCACTTT.

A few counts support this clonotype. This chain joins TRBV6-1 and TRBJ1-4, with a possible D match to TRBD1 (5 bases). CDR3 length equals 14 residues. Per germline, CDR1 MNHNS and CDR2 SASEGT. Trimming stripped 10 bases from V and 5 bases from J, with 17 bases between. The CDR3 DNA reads TGTGCCACCGGGGACCAGGGCCTAAATGAAAAACTGTTTTTT. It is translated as CATGDQGLNEKLFF.

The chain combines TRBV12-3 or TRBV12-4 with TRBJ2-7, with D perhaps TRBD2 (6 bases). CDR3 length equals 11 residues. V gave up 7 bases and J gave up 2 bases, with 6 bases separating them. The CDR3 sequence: CASTSAYEQYF. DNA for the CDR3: TGTGCCAGCACTAGCGCCTACGAGCAGTACTTC.

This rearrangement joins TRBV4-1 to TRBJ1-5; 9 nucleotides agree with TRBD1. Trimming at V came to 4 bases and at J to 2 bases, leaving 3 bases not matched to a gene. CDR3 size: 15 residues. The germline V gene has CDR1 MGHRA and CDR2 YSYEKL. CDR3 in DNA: TGCGCCAGCAGCCCCAGGGACAGGGGCAATCAGCCCCAGCATTTT. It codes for CASSPRDRGNQPQHF.

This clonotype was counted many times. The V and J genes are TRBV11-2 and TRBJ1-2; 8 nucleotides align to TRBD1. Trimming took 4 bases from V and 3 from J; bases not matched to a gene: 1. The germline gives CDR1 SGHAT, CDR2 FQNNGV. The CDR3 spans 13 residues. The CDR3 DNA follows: TGTGCCAGCAGCTCGGGACAGGACTATGGCTACACCTTC. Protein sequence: CASSSGQDYGYTF.

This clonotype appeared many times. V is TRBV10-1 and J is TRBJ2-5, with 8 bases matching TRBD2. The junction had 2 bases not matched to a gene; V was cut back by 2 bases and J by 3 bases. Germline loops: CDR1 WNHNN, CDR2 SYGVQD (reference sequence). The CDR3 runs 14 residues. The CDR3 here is CASSEQLAEETQYF. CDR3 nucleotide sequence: TGCGCCAGCAGTGAGCAACTAGCGGAAGAGACCCAGTACTTC.

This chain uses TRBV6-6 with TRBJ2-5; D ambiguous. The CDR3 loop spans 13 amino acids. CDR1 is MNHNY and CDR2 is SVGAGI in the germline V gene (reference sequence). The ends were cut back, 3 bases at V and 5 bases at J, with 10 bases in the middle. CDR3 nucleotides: TGTGCCAGCAGTTATCTCGACGGGGAGACCCAGTACTTC. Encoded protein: CASSYLDGETQYF.

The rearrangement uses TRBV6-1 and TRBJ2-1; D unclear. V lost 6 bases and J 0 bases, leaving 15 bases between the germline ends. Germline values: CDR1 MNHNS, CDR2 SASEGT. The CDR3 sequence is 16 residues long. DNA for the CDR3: TGTGCCAGCAGCCGACTCGGAATAAGCTCCTACAATGAGCAGTTCTTC. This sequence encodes CASSRLGISSYNEQFF.

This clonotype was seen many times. The CDR3 here is CASSEGNSIYGYTF. The CDR3 region has the DNA TGTGCCAGCAGTGAAGGCAACTCCATCTATGGCTACACCTTC. The gene calls are TRBV2 and TRBJ1-2; D is uncertain. The V end lost 1 base, the J end lost 4 bases, and 10 bases lay between the germline ends. The length of the CDR3 is 14 residues. CDR1 SNHLY and CDR2 FYNNEI come from the germline V gene.

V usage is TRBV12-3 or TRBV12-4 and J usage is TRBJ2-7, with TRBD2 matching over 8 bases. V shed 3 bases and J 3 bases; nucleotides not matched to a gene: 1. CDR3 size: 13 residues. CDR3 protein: CASSFSGGYEQYF. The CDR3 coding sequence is TGTGCCAGCAGTTTCAGCGGGGGCTACGAGCAGTACTTC.

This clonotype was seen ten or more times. The CDR3 loop is CASRLRGANEKLFF. CDR3 nucleotides: TGTGCCAGCAGGTTGAGGGGGGCTAATGAAAAACTGTTTTTT. This chain uses TRBV5-6 with TRBJ1-4; a possible D gene is TRBD1 (6 bases). The ends were cut back, 5 bases at V and 3 bases at J, with 11 bases in the middle. CDR3 length: 14 residues. Germline V lookup: CDR1 SGHDT, CDR2 YYEEEE.

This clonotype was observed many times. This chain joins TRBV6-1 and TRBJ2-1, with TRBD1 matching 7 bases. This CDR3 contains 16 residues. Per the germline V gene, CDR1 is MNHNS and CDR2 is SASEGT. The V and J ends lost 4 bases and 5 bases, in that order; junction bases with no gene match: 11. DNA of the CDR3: TGTGCCAGCAGTGCGGACAGGCCACAGCTAGACAATGAGCAGTTCTTC. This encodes CASSADRPQLDNEQFF.

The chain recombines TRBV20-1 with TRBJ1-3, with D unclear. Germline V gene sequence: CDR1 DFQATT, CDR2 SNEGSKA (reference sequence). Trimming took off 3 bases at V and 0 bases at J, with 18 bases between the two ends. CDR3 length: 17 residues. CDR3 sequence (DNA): TGCAGTGCTAGCAGCATGTTGATCGGGGACTCTGGAAACACCATATATTTT. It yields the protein CSASSMLIGDSGNTIYF.

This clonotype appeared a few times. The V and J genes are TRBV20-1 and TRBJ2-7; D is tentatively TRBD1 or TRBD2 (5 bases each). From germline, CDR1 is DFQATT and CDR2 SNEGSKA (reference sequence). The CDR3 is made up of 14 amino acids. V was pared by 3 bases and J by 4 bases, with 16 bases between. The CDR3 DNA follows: TGCAGTGCTAGTGGGACGGTCCAGGCGTACGAGCAGTACTTC. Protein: CSASGTVQAYEQYF.

The CDR3 nucleotides read TGCAGCGTCGAGGGACAGGTCTTAGATGAGCAGTTCTTC. It is translated as CSVEGQVLDEQFF. The chain couples TRBV29-1 to TRBJ2-1, with 8 bases fitting TRBD1. Germline V gene lookup returns CDR1 SQVTM and CDR2 ANQGSEA. CDR3 size: 13 residues. The J segment lost 8 bases and the V segment lost 6 bases, leaving 9 bases of the junction unmatched.

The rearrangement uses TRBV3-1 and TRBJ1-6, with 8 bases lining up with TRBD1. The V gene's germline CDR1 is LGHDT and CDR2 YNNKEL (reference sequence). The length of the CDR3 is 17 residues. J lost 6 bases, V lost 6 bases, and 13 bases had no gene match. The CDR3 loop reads CASSRAPPGTGNSPLHF. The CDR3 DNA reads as TGTGCCAGCAGTCGTGCCCCTCCCGGGACAGGTAATTCACCCCTCCACTTT. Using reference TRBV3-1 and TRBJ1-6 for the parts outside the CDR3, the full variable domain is DTAVSQTPKYLVTQMGNDKSIKCEQNLGHDTMYWYKQDSKKFLKIMFSYNNKELIINETVPNRFSPKSPDKAHLNLHINSLELGDSAVYFCASSRAPPGTGNSPLHFGNGTRLTVT.

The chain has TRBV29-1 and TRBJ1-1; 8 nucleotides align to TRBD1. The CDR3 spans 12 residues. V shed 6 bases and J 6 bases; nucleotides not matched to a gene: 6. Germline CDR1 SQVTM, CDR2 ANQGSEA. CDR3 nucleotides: TGCAGCGTCGGACAGGGAGACGCTGAAGCTTTCTTT. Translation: CSVGQGDAEAFF. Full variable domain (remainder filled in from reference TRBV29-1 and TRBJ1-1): SAVISQKPSRDICQRGTSLTIQCQVDSQVTMMFWYRQQPGQSLTLIATANQGSEATYESGFVIDKFPISRPNLTFSTLTVSNMSPEDSSIYLCSVGQGDAEAFFGQGTRLTVV.

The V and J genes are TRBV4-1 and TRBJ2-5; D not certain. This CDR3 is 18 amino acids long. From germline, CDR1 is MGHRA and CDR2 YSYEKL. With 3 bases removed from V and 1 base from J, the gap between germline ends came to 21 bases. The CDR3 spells CASSQATWNRGVQETQYF. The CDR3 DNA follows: TGCGCCAGCAGCCAGGCCACATGGAATCGAGGAGTCCAAGAGACCCAGTACTTC.